The source of this TCR beta chain is a study of blood T cell repertoires in COVID-19. The CDR3 is made up of 16 amino acids. Trimming removed 0 bases from V and 2 bases from J; junction bases left unmatched: 1. Germline V gene lookup returns CDR1 SGHRS and CDR2 YFSETQ. The count of this clone is one. Generated by immunoSEQ multiplex PCR, the TCRdb table keeps only in-frame clones and is missing some. The table shows roughly 180,000 clones, with roughly three quarters occurring only once. This TCR was sampled from a woman aged 80 or older with COVID-19, enrolled during active disease. The chain has TRBV5-1 and TRBJ2-3; 12 nucleotides align to TRBD2. Sequencing was done on a sample of peripheral blood. Here the CDR3 reads CASSLGTSGDTDTQYF. DNA for the CDR3: TGCGCCAGCAGCTTGGGGACTAGCGGGGACACAGATACGCAGTATTTT.